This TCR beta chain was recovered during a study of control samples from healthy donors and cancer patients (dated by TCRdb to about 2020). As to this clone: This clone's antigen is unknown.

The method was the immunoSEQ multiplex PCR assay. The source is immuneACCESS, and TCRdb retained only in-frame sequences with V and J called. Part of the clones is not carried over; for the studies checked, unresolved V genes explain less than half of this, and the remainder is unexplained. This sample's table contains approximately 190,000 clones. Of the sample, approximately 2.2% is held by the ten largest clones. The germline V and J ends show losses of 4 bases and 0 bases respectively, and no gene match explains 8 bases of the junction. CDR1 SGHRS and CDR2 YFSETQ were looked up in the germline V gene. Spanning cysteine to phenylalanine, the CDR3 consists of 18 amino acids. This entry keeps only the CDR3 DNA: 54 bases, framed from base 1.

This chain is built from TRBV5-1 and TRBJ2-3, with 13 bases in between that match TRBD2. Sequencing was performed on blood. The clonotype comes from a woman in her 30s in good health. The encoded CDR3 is CASSHGLAGAASTDTQYF. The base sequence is TGCGCCAGCAGCCACGGACTAGCGGGGGCCGCTAGCACAGATACGCAGTATTTT.